These T cell receptor beta chains were read from a single sample in a study of shared clonotypes between healthy human individuals. The method was immunoSEQ multiplex PCR; TCRdb's version includes in-frame clones alone and lacks a portion of them. The sample shows over a million clones, 95% to 99% of them seen only once. Sequenced: naive CD4+ T cells sorted from blood. These receptors all come from a man aged 25-40 years in good health. The CDR3 runs from the conserved cysteine through the conserved F or W. The D gene is left open where the match is weak. Size is omitted from some rows. Given values are once, few, many or a class for expanded clones.

V gene,clone size,J gene,D gene,CDR3 protein,CDR3 DNA
TRBV5-1,-,TRBJ2-2,TRBD2,CASSFPITSGINTGELFF,TGCGCCAGCAGCTTCCCGATAACTAGCGGGATTAACACCGGGGAGCTGTTTTTT
TRBV10-1,-,TRBJ2-1,TRBD2,CASSPSGSSYNEQFF,TGCGCCAGCAGCCCTAGCGGGAGCTCCTACAATGAGCAGTTCTTC
TRBV19,-,TRBJ2-7,-,CARTGRHSLYEQYF,TGTGCCAGAACAGGGCGCCACAGTCTCTACGAGCAGTACTTC
TRBV11-2,-,TRBJ2-7,TRBD2,CASSTRLAGVIPDEQYF,TGTGCCAGCAGCACTCGACTAGCGGGAGTCATACCCGACGAGCAGTACTTC
TRBV28,-,TRBJ2-1,-,CASSLVANEQFF,TGTGCCAGCAGTTTGGTCGCTAATGAGCAGTTCTTC
TRBV5-1,-,TRBJ2-1,TRBD2,CASSFASGSSYNEQFF,TGCGCCAGCAGCTTTGCTAGCGGGAGCTCCTACAATGAGCAGTTCTTC
TRBV20-1,-,TRBJ2-5,-,CSAGKQETQYF,TGCAGTGCTGGAAAACAAGAGACCCAGTACTTC
TRBV6-5,-,TRBJ1-3,-,CASSAGSNSGNTIYF,TGTGCCAGCAGCGCCGGGTCCAACTCTGGAAACACCATATATTTT
TRBV28,-,TRBJ2-7,TRBD2,CASISQGLGTSAYEQYF,TGTGCCAGCATATCCCAGGGTCTCGGGACTAGCGCCTACGAGCAGTACTTC
TRBV10-3,-,TRBJ2-3,TRBD2,CAISDPGLAGGLTDTQYF,TGTGCCATCAGTGACCCGGGACTAGCGGGAGGGCTTACAGATACGCAGTATTTT
TRBV11-2,-,TRBJ1-1,-,CASSNVENTEAFF,TGTGCCAGCAGCAACGTCGAGAACACTGAAGCTTTCTTT
TRBV5-1,-,TRBJ1-1,-,CASSLVVQPNTEAFF,TGCGCCAGCAGCTTGGTCGTGCAACCGAACACTGAAGCTTTCTTT
TRBV28,-,TRBJ2-7,TRBD2,CASSFGGSAYEQYF,TGTGCCAGCAGTTTTGGCGGGAGTGCCTACGAGCAGTACTTC
TRBV6-1,-,TRBJ1-2,-,CASTRPLPYGYTF,TGTGCCAGCACCCGCCCTTTACCCTATGGCTACACCTTC
TRBV4-3,-,TRBJ2-1,TRBD1,CASSQDYGTGPQFF,TGCGCCAGCAGCCAAGATTATGGGACAGGGCCGCAGTTCTTC
TRBV18,-,TRBJ1-5,-,CASSPRAGDQPQHF,TGTGCCAGCTCACCACGGGCAGGGGATCAGCCCCAGCATTTT
TRBV7-9,-,TRBJ2-3,-,CASSLGFGTDTQYF,TGTGCCAGCAGCTTAGGGTTTGGAACAGATACGCAGTATTTT
TRBV6-1,-,TRBJ1-2,TRBD1,CASSPGQSYGYTF,TGTGCCAGCAGTCCGGGACAGTCCTATGGCTACACCTTC
TRBV5-1,-,TRBJ2-1,TRBD2,CASSFQRERYEQFF,TGCGCCAGCAGCTTCCAGCGGGAGCGGTATGAGCAGTTCTTC
TRBV29-1,-,TRBJ2-5,-,CSVEDSGARPRHF,TGCAGCGTTGAAGACTCAGGCGCCCGCCCCAGGCACTTC
TRBV4-3,-,TRBJ2-2,TRBD1,CASSHTPPQTGLNTGELFF,TGCGCCAGCAGCCACACTCCGCCCCAGACAGGGCTGAACACCGGGGAGCTGTTTTTT
TRBV5-1,-,TRBJ1-2,-,CASSWVLGQIPSGYTF,TGCGCCAGCAGCTGGGTATTGGGACAAATCCCCTCTGGCTACACCTTC
TRBV2,-,TRBJ2-6,-,CASSPRGQLSGANVLTF,TGTGCCAGCAGCCCAAGAGGGCAGCTCTCTGGGGCCAACGTCCTGACTTTC
TRBV29-1,-,TRBJ1-2,-,CSVATEVTRYGYTF,TGCAGCGTGGCAACCGAAGTTACGCGATATGGCTACACCTTC
TRBV5-1,-,TRBJ2-7,TRBD2,CASSITRAGGSYEQYF,TGCGCCAGCAGTATAACTAGAGCGGGAGGATCCTACGAGCAGTACTTC
TRBV11-2,once,TRBJ2-4,TRBD2,CASSLGGLAGFKNIQYF,TGTGCCAGCAGCTTAGGGGGACTAGCGGGATTCAAAAACATTCAGTACTTC
TRBV28,-,TRBJ2-7,-,CASSFGDTRFFGNHYEQYF,TGTGCCAGCAGTTTCGGCGACACCCGATTTTTTGGGAATCACTACGAGCAGTACTTC
TRBV18,-,TRBJ2-5,-,CASSPLGRETQYF,TGTGCCAGCTCACCCCTGGGGAGAGAGACCCAGTACTTC